Described below is a single TCR beta chain sequence and its context. The data belong to a study of prognosis after radiotherapy for stage I lung cancer. Study-wide background: Stage I non-small cell lung cancer cases were enrolled from April 2018 through early 2019. Roughly 14 of the patients presented with newly diagnosed primary stage I lung tumors; five had oligometastatic NSCLC following surgical resection of the primary tumor.

Two rounds of multiplex PCR amplified TCR beta CDR3 from genomic DNA. For every TRBV and TRBJ gene, a specific primer was used in first-round PCR. TCRdb reanalysed the multiplex PCR reads using MiXCR and keeps one entry per CDR3 protein. The table records some 14,000 distinct CDR3 sequences, roughly 30% of them present only once. The germline V gene encodes CDR1 MDHEN and CDR2 SYDVKM. V lost 3 bases and J lost 0, with 19 bases in between. The CDR3 consists of 18 residues. The sample in question was PBMCs, obtained before or after stereotactic body radiation therapy (not recorded which). This receptor was taken from a donor aged 50 or older with non-small cell lung cancer. The genes are TRBV28 and TRBJ2-3; D is possibly TRBD1 (5 bases). The DNA of the CDR3 is TGTGCCAGCAGTTTCATTACCACCCTTTGGGGCAGCACAGATACGCAGTATTTT. Its translation is CASSFITTLWGSTDTQYF.